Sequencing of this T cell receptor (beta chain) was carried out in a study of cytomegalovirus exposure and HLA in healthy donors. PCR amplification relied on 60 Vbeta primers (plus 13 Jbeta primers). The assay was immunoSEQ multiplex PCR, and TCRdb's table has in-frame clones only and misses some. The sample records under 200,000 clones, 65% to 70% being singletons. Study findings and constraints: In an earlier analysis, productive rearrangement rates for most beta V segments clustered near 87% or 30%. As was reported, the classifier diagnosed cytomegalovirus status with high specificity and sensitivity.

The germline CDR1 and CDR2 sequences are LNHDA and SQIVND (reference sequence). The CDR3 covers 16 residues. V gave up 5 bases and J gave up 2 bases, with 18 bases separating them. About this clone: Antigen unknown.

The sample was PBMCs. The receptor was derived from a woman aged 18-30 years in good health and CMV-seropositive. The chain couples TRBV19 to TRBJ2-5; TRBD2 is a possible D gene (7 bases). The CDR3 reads CASSQRGGGLQETQYF. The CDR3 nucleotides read TGTGCCAGTAGTCAGCGGGGCGGGGGCCTTCAAGAGACCCAGTACTTC.